These T cell receptor beta chains were read from a single sample in a study of cytomegalovirus exposure and HLA in healthy donors. Assay: immunoSEQ multiplex PCR; the TCRdb copy retains only in-frame clones and omits some. In the table there are approximately 160,000 clones, almost 85% of which are singletons. Sequenced: PBMCs. These receptors were obtained from a man aged 25 to 40 in good health and CMV-seropositive. CDR3s include the opening cysteine and the closing phenylalanine or tryptophan. Fields, in order: J gene, V gene, CDR3 length, D gene, clone size, CDR3 DNA, CDR3 protein. The D gene is left open where the match is weak. Rows give clone size only sometimes, using once, few, many, or a class for an expanded clone.

TRBJ2-7 TRBV4-1 15 - - TGCGCCAGCAGCCAAGATATGGCAGCGACCTACGAGCAGTACTTC CASSQDMAATYEQYF
TRBJ2-7 TRBV19 16 - - TGTGCCAGTAGTATGGGAATCGGACAAACAACCTACGAGCAGTACTTC CASSMGIGQTTYEQYF
TRBJ2-2 TRBV5-4 17 TRBD2 - TGTGCCAGCAGCGGTAGTCTAGCGGGTTTTGGCACCGGGGAGCTGTTTTTT CASSGSLAGFGTGELFF
TRBJ1-2 TRBV27 13 TRBD1 - TGTGCCAGCAGATCGGACAGGATCGGTGGCTACACCTTC CASRSDRIGGYTF
TRBJ2-3 TRBV7-8 14 - once TGTGCCAGCAGCCCCCCGGGACTCACAGATACGCAGTATTTT CASSPPGLTDTQYF
TRBJ2-7 TRBV10-2 13 TRBD2 - TGCGCCAGCAGCCCCTCGGGAGGGAGCGAGCAGTACTTC CASSPSGGSEQYF
TRBJ2-2 TRBV9 16 TRBD2 - TGTGCCAGCAGCGTAACAGGCGGGGGGGCGGACGGGGAGCTGTTTTTT CASSVTGGGADGELFF
TRBJ1-1 TRBV6-1 15 TRBD1 - TGTGCCAGCAGTGTCCGGGACAGGGGGTTTACTGAAGCTTTCTTT CASSVRDRGFTEAFF
TRBJ1-1 TRBV29-1 12 - - TGCAGCGTTGAACAGGTGAACACTGAAGCTTTCTTT CSVEQVNTEAFF
TRBJ2-1 TRBV6-4 16 - - TGTGCCAGCAGTGACTCACTGGAGAAAACCTACAATGAGCAGTTCTTC CASSDSLEKTYNEQFF
TRBJ1-3 TRBV19 15 - - TGTGCCAGTAGTATAAACTTCACCCCTGGAAACACCATATATTTT CASSINFTPGNTIYF
TRBJ2-5 TRBV12-5 14 - - TGTGCTAGTGGTTTGGGACAGATCCAAGAGACCCAGTACTTC CASGLGQIQETQYF
TRBJ1-2 TRBV28 11 TRBD1 - TGTGCGACAGGGCCATCCTATGGCTACACCTTC CATGPSYGYTF
TRBJ1-1 TRBV4-3 13 - - TGCGCCAGCAGCCAGGTTCACACGACTGAAGCTTTCTTT CASSQVHTTEAFF
TRBJ2-7 TRBV5-1 15 TRBD2 once TGCGCCAGCAGCTTGGTCCCTAGCGGGGCCTACGAGCAGTACTTC CASSLVPSGAYEQYF
TRBJ1-2 TRBV5-6 13 TRBD1 - TGTGCCAGCATAACAGGGGGCTCTTATGGCTACACCTTC CASITGGSYGYTF
TRBJ2-7 TRBV11-2 14 - - TGTGCCAGCAGCCACAGGGCGACGACCTACGAGCAGTACTTC CASSHRATTYEQYF
TRBJ2-7 TRBV28 14 - - TGTGCCAGCCGGCCTGGAGACAGATCCTACGAGCAGTACTTC CASRPGDRSYEQYF
TRBJ2-3 TRBV7-2 16 TRBD2 few TGTGCCAGCAGCCTGGGACTAGCGGGGGGCACAGATACGCAGTATTTT CASSLGLAGGTDTQYF
TRBJ1-5 TRBV12-5 15 TRBD1 - TGTGCTAGTGGTTTGACCCAGGGGGTCAATCAGCCCCAGCATTTT CASGLTQGVNQPQHF